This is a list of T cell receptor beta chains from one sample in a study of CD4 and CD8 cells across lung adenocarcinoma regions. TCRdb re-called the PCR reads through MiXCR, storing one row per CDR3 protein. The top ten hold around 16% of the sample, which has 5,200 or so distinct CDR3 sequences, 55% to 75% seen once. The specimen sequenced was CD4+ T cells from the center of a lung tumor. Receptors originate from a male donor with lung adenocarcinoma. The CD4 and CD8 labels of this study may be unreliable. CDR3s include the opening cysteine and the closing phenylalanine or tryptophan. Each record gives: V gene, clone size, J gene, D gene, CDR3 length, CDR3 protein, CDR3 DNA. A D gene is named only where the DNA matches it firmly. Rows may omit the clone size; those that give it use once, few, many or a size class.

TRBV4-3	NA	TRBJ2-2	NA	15	CASSLGPVGTGELFF	TGCGCCAGCAGCCTTGGACCGGTTGGTACCGGGGAGCTGTTTTTT
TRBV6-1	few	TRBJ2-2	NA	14	CASNKEAVTGELFF	TGTGCCAGCAACAAGGAGGCGGTCACCGGGGAGCTGTTTTTT
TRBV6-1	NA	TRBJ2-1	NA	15	CASREDRDSYNEQFF	TGTGCCAGCAGGGAGGACAGAGACTCCTACAATGAGCAGTTCTTC
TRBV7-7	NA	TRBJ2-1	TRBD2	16	CASSLDPGTNTEELFF	TGTGCTAGCAGCTTAGACCCCGGGACTAACACGGAGGAGCTGTTCTTC
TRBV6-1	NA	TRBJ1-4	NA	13	CASSEGVDEKLFF	TGTGCCAGCAGTGAAGGAGTGGATGAAAAACTGTTTTTT
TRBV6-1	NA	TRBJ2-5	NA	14	CASSGGRDKETQYF	TGTGCGAGCAGTGGGGGCCGTGACAAAGAGACCCAGTACTTC
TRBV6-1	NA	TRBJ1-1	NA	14	CASKTGGLNTEAIF	TGTGCCAGCAAAACCGGAGGATTGAACACTGAAGCCATCTTT
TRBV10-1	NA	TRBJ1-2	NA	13	CASSERIGAGYTF	TGCGCCAGCAGTGAGCGGATAGGGGCTGGATACACCTTC
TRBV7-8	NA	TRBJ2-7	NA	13	CASSLEGLARQYF	TGTGCCAGCAGCTTAGAGGGGCTAGCTCGGCAGTACTTC
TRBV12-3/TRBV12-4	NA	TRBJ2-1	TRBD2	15	CASRRLASGSYEQFF	TGTGCCAGCAGGAGGTTGGCTAGCGGGAGTTATGAGCAGTTCTTC
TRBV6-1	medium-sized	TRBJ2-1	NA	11	CASTNGATQFF	TGTGCCAGCACCAACGGGGCTACGCAGTTCTTC
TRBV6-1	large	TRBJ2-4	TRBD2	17	CASSKPTSGIAKNIQYF	TGTGCCAGCAGCAAACCGACTAGCGGAATAGCCAAAAACATTCAGTACTTC
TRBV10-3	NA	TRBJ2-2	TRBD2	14	CAVISAGGIGELFF	TGTGCCGTCATCTCAGCGGGAGGAATCGGGGAGCTGTTTTTT
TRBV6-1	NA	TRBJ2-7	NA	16	CASSEGRVAVSYEQYF	TGTGCCAGCAGTGAAGGTAGGGTAGCTGTGTCCTACGAGCAGTACTTC
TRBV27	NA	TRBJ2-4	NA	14	CASSWRRAPDTQYF	TGTGCCAGCAGTTGGCGGCGCGCCCCAGATACGCAGTACTTC
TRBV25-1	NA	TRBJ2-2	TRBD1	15	CASSSNRGLGGELFF	TGTGCCAGCAGTTCAAACAGGGGCCTAGGAGGGGAGCTGTTTTTT
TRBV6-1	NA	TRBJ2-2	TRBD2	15	CASSGGGRNTGELFF	TGTGCCAGCAGTGGGGGAGGGCGAAACACCGGGGAGCTGTTTTTT
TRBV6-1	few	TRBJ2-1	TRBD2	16	CASSGGYQRRWDEQFF	TGTGCCAGCAGCGGGGGGTACCAGCGGAGGTGGGATGAGCAGTTCTTC
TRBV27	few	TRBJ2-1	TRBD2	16	CASSLPSGRFSDEQFF	TGTGCCAGCAGTCTGCCTAGCGGGAGGTTTTCCGATGAGCAGTTCTTC
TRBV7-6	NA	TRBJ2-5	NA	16	CASSPSVGGGRETQYF	TGTGCCAGCAGTCCCTCCGTTGGAGGGGGAAGGGAGACCCAGTACTTC
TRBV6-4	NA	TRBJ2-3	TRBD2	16	CASSDSGTSGTDTQYF	TGTGCCAGCAGTGACTCCGGGACTAGCGGCACAGATACGCAGTATTTT
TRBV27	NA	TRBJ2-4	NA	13	CARGLSAQDTQYF	TGTGCCAGGGGGCTGTCCGCCCAAGACACGCAGTACTTC
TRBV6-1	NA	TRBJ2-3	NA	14	CARRGGADPDTQYF	TGTGCGAGGCGTGGTGGCGCCGACCCAGATACGCAGTATTTT
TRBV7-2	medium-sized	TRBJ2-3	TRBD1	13	CASSSGQGSTQYF	TGTGCCAGCAGCTCCGGACAGGGATCTACGCAGTATTTT
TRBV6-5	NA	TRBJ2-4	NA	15	CARGYGAGSKDIQYF	TGTGCCAGGGGTTACGGGGCGGGGAGCAAAGACATTCAGTACTTC
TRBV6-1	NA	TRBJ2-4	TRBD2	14	CASRGGWVKDTQYF	TGTGCCAGCAGGGGGGGGTGGGTCAAAGACACGCAGTACTTT
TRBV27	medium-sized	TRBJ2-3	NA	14	CASGRQGGLDTQYF	TGTGCCAGCGGACGGCAGGGAGGTTTGGATACGCAGTATTTT